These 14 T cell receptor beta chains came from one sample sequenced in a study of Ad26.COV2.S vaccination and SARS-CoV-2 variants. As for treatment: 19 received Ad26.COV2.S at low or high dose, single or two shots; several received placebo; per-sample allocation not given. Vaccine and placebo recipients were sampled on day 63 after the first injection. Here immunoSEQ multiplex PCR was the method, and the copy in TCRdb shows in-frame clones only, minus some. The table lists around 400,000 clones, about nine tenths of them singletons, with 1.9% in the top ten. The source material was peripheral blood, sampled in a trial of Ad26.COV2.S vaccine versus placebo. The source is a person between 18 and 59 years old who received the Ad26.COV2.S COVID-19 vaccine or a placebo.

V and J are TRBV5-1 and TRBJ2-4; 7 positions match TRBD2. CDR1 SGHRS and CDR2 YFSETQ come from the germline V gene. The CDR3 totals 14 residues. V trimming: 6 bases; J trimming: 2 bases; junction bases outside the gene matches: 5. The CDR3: CASIRGDTKNIQYF. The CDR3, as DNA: TGCGCCAGCATCCGGGGGGATACCAAAAACATTCAGTACTTC.

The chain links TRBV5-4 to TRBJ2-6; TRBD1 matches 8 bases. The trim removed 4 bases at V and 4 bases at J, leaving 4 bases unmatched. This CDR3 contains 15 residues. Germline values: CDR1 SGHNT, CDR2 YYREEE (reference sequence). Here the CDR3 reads CASSVRGRGANVLTF. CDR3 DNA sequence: TGTGCCAGCAGCGTCAGGGGGCGGGGGGCCAACGTCCTGACTTTC.

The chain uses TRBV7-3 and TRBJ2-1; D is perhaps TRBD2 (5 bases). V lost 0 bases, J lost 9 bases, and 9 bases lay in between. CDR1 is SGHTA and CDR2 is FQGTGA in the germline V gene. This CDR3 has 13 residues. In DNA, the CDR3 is TGTGCCAGCAGCTTAACGTTTGAGGGTGAGCAGTTCTTC. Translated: CASSLTFEGEQFF.

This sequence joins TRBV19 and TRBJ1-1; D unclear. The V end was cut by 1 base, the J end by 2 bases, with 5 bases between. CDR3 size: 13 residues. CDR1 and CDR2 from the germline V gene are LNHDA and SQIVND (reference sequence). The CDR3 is CASSIAPNTEAFF. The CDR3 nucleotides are TGTGCCAGTAGTATAGCCCCAAACACTGAAGCTTTCTTT. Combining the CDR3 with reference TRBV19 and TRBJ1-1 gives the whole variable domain DGGITQSPKYLFRKEGQNVTLSCEQNLNHDAMYWYRQDPGQGLRLIYYSQIVNDFQKGDIAEGYSVSREKKESFPLTVTSAQKNPTAFYLCASSIAPNTEAFFGQGTRLTVV.

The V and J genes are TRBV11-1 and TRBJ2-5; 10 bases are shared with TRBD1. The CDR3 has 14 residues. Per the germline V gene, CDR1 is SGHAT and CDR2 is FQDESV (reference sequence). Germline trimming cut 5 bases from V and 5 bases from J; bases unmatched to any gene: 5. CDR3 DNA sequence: TGTGCCAGCAGCACCGGACAGGGGGGGGAGACCCAGTACTTC. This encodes CASSTGQGGETQYF.

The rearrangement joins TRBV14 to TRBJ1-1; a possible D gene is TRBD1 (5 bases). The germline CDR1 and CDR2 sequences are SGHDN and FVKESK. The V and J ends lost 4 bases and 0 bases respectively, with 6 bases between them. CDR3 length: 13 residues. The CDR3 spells CASSLGLNTEAFF. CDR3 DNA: TGTGCCAGCAGCCTGGGACTGAACACTGAAGCTTTCTTT.

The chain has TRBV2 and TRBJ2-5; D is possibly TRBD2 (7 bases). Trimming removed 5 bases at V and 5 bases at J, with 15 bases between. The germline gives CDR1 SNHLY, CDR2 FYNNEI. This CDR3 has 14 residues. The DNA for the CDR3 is TGTGCCAGCAGTTCAACGGGGGGCAGGGAGACCCAGTACTTC. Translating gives CASSSTGGRETQYF.

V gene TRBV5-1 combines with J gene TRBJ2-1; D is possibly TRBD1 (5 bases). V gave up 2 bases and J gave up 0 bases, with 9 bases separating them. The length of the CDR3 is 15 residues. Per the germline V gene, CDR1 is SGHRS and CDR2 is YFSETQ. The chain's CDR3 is CASSFQGSSYNEQFF. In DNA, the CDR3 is TGCGCCAGCAGCTTTCAGGGAAGCTCCTACAATGAGCAGTTCTTC.

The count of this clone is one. The CDR3 here is CATSDYNQETQYF. CDR3 bases: TGTGCCACCAGTGATTATAACCAAGAGACCCAGTACTTC. The gene calls are TRBV24-1 and TRBJ2-5; D unclear. This CDR3 spans 13 amino acids. Germline-derived CDR1 and CDR2 are KGHDR and SFDVKD. V shed 2 bases and J shed 0 bases, with 3 bases lying between them.

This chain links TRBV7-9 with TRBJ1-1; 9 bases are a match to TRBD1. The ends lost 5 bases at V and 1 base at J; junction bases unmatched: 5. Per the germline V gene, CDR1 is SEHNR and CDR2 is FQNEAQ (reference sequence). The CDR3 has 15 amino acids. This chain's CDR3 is CASSPRTGENTEAFF. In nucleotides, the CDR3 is TGTGCCAGCAGCCCCAGGACAGGGGAGAACACTGAAGCTTTCTTT.

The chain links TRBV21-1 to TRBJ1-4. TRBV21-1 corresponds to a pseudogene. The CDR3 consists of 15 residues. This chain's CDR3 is CASSKAFSRIGKLFF. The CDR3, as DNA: TGTGCCAGCAGCAAAGCCTTCTCTCGTATAGGAAAACTGTTTTTT.

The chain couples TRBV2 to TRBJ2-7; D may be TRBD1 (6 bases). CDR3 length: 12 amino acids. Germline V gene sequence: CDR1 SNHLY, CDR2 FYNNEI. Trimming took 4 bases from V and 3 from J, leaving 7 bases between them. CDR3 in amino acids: CASSGDIYEQYF. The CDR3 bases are TGTGCCAGCAGTGGGGACATCTACGAGCAGTACTTC.

In DNA, the CDR3 is TGTGCCTGGAACTTTGGCTCTGGAAACACCATATATTTT. It is translated as CAWNFGSGNTIYF. The chain joins TRBV30 to TRBJ1-3; D not certain. The ends were cut back, 4 bases at V and 0 bases at J, with 7 bases in the middle. This CDR3 has 13 amino acids. Looked up from germline, CDR1 is GTSNPN and CDR2 is SVGIG (reference sequence).

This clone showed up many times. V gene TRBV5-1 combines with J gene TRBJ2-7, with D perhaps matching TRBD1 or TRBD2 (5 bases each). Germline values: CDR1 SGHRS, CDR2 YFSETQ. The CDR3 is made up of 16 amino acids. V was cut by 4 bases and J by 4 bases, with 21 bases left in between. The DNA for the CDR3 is TGCGCCAGCAGCCCCGGAAAACCTCTCGGGGCTTACGAGCAGTACTTC. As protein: CASSPGKPLGAYEQYF.